This T cell receptor (beta chain) was profiled in a study of response to subunit inactivated influenza vaccine. Study-level findings and limits: Few new T cells, the authors suggested, are recruited by each seasonal influenza vaccination.

From the RT-PCR reads, TCRdb called clonotypes with MiXCR, one entry per CDR3 protein. There are around 200,000 distinct CDR3 sequences in the sample; around a tenth occur only once, and 11% lies in the top ten. CDR3 length: 15 amino acids. V was trimmed by 1 base and J by 2 bases, leaving 10 bases between them. CDR1 is LGHDT, CDR2 YNNKEL, per germline (reference sequence). As regards this clonotype: As yet, its antigen is unknown.

This TCR derives from a middle-aged man who received an inactivated influenza vaccine. The sample consisted of non-naive T cells sorted from PBMCs, taken on the day of vaccination. This chain connects TRBV3-1 to TRBJ2-3; D not certain. The CDR3 nucleotides are TGTGCCAGCAGCCAAGCGTTCGGAAACACAGATACGCAGTATTTT. This translates into CASSQAFGNTDTQYF.